The sample holds many counts of the clone carrying this T cell receptor (beta chain). Its specificity is not known. The sample comes from a study of post-analysis software for immune sequencing data. Study at large: Several disease courses (relapsing-remitting, secondary progressive and progressive-relapsing) of multiple sclerosis were included.

Presence of unique molecular identifiers characterized the TCR beta cDNA libraries. Researchers reported 550,000 or so cDNA molecules coming from around 1 to 10 million T cells. TCRdb passed the PCR reads through MiXCR, listing each CDR3 protein once. The repertoire holds roughly 200,000 distinct CDR3 sequences, around 30% seen once, with 3% to 3.5% in the top ten. Whole-study findings and limits: Under the F measure, samples that were prepared in one batch clustered strongly together. The study found TRBV5-6, TRBV5-1 and TRBV20-1 among about five TRBV segments more frequent in patients than controls. When compared against controls, multiple sclerosis patients showed significantly lower normalized Chao1 diversity.

Trimming pared 10 bases from V and 1 base from J, leaving 13 bases between. The CDR3 runs to 13 residues. Per the germline V gene, CDR1 is MNHEY and CDR2 is SVGAGI. Source material: blood. This clonotype was obtained from a girl aged 2 to 17 with multiple sclerosis. The chain carries TRBV6-5 and TRBJ2-5; a possible D gene is TRBD2 (5 bases). The DNA of the CDR3 is TGTGCCACCATGGACTGGTCCCAAGAGACCCAGTACTTC. Translated, it gives CATMDWSQETQYF.